These T cell receptor beta chains were read from a single sample in a study of T-cell reconstitution after alpha-beta-depleted transplantation in children. A single record per CDR3 protein comes from TCRdb applying MiXCR to the PCR reads. The sample carries around 190,000 distinct CDR3 sequences, about 7% recorded once. The specimen comprised PBMCs, sampled before TCRalphabeta/CD19-depleted stem cell transplant. The source of these receptors is a boy aged 2 to 9 with acute lymphoblastic leukemia, due to receive a stem cell transplant. Both conserved end residues are part of each CDR3. The D gene is left open where the match is weak. The size of a clone is reported for some rows only, either as once, few or many, or as a class for expanded clones.

D gene	J gene	V gene	clone size	CDR3 protein	CDR3 DNA
-	TRBJ2-5	TRBV28	many	CASRPQGGTQYF	TGTGCCAGCAGGCCACAGGGTGGGACCCAGTACTTC
-	TRBJ2-7	TRBV3-2	-	CASSQVGSLGSSYEQYF	TGTGCCAGCAGCCAAGTTGGGTCGTTAGGGAGCTCCTACGAGCAGTACTTC
TRBD1	TRBJ1-3	TRBV7-2	few	CASSRDRGSGNTIYF	TGTGCCAGCAGTCGGGACAGGGGGTCTGGAAACACCATATATTTT
-	TRBJ1-6	TRBV28	many	CASSSTGLVNSPLHF	TGTGCCAGCAGTTCGACTGGACTTGTCAATTCACCCCTCCACTTT
-	TRBJ2-7	TRBV7-9	many	CASSDTTYEQYF	TGTGCCAGCAGCGACACCACCTACGAGCAGTACTTC
TRBD2	TRBJ2-3	TRBV29-1	many	CSVEKAGEGTDTQYF	TGCAGCGTTGAAAAAGCGGGAGAGGGAACAGATACGCAGTATTTT
TRBD1	TRBJ2-1	TRBV5-1	many	CASSSSGTGNNEQFF	TGCGCCAGCAGCTCTTCCGGGACAGGGAACAATGAGCAGTTCTTC
-	TRBJ2-1	TRBV6-2/TRBV6-3	many	CASTNGGTGGYNEQFF	TGTGCCAGCACCAACGGGGGGACAGGAGGGTACAATGAGCAGTTCTTC
TRBD2	TRBJ2-3	TRBV28	many	CATWSGTAGGPDTQYF	TGTGCCACGTGGAGTGGGACGGCGGGGGGGCCAGATACGCAGTATTTT
-	TRBJ1-1	TRBV7-2	-	CASSFDIGEAFF	TGTGCCAGCAGCTTCGATATTGGTGAAGCTTTCTTT
TRBD1	TRBJ2-4	TRBV3-1	-	CASSQERQGRAKNIQYF	TGTGCCAGCAGCCAAGAACGACAGGGAAGGGCCAAAAACATTCAGTACTTC
-	TRBJ2-3	TRBV27	many	CASSFGDSSTDTQYF	TGTGCCAGCAGTTTTGGGGACTCTAGCACAGATACGCAGTATTTT
-	TRBJ2-5	TRBV28	many	CASSGRRAELETQYF	TGTGCCAGCAGTGGCCGTCGAGCGGAGTTGGAGACCCAGTACTTC
-	TRBJ2-5	TRBV7-8	many	CASSFVLSTNQETQYF	TGTGCCAGCAGCTTTGTACTGTCTACGAACCAAGAGACCCAGTACTTC
-	TRBJ1-4	TRBV25-1	many	CASRDPLGKLFF	TGTGCCAGCAGGGACCCACTAGGGAAACTGTTTTTT
-	TRBJ2-5	TRBV20-1	many	CSPGGSEETQYF	TGCAGTCCCGGGGGCTCTGAGGAGACCCAGTACTTC
-	TRBJ2-3	TRBV3-1	-	CATSQDPSGTDTQYF	TGTGCCACCAGCCAAGATCCTAGCGGCACAGATACGCAGTATTTT
-	TRBJ2-7	TRBV6-2/TRBV6-3	many	CASSYPYEQYF	TGTGCCAGCAGTTACCCCTACGAGCAGTACTTC
-	TRBJ2-7	TRBV7-9	many	CASSLRVGTYEQYF	TGTGCCAGCAGCCTGCGCGTCGGGACGTACGAGCAGTACTTC
-	TRBJ2-7	TRBV20-1	-	CSASNNYEQYF	TGCAGTGCTTCTAATAACTACGAGCAGTACTTC
-	TRBJ2-3	TRBV11-2	many	CASRGRGGDTDTQYF	TGTGCCAGCAGGGGCCGGGGTGGAGACACAGATACGCAGTATTTT
-	TRBJ1-6	TRBV7-2	many	CASSWDTKYSPLHF	TGTGCCAGCAGCTGGGACACCAAATATTCACCCCTCCACTTT
-	TRBJ2-2	TRBV12-3/TRBV12-4	many	CASSPAGAAGELFF	TGTGCCAGCAGTCCCGCCGGCGCCGCCGGGGAGCTGTTTTTT
-	TRBJ2-5	TRBV7-2	many	CASSLFVRRRDQETQYF	TGTGCCAGCAGCTTATTTGTCCGGAGACGTGACCAAGAGACCCAGTACTTC
-	TRBJ1-6	TRBV27	many	CASSRDGGFGSPLHF	TGTGCCAGCAGTCGCGATGGGGGATTTGGTTCACCCCTCCACTTT
-	TRBJ1-1	TRBV4-2	many	CASSQGARVNTEAFF	TGTGCCAGCAGCCAAGGGGCCAGGGTGAACACTGAAGCTTTCTTT
-	TRBJ2-3	TRBV15	-	CATSRDQVDTQYF	TGTGCCACCAGCAGAGATCAGGTAGATACGCAGTATTTT
-	TRBJ2-1	TRBV20-1	few	CSAWGVGEQFF	TGCAGTGCTTGGGGGGTAGGTGAGCAGTTCTTC
TRBD1	TRBJ1-6	TRBV7-9	few	CASGAGGNSPLHF	TGTGCCAGCGGGGCAGGGGGCAATTCACCCCTCCACTTT
-	TRBJ2-1	TRBV19	-	CASSIGARYNEQFF	TGTGCCAGTAGTATCGGAGCCAGGTACAATGAGCAGTTCTTC
-	TRBJ2-7	TRBV4-3	-	CASSQDGQAGPYEQYF	TGCGCCAGCAGCCAAGATGGTCAGGCAGGGCCCTACGAGCAGTACTTC
-	TRBJ2-7	TRBV2	-	CASSESRGSVHEQYF	TGTGCCAGCAGTGAGTCCCGGGGAAGCGTACACGAGCAGTACTTC
TRBD1	TRBJ2-2	TRBV5-5	many	CASSLARDRESGELFF	TGTGCCAGCAGCTTGGCGCGGGACAGGGAGAGCGGGGAGCTGTTTTTT
-	TRBJ2-7	TRBV4-3	many	CASSQALGRGQYF	TGCGCCAGCAGCCAAGCGCTTGGAAGAGGGCAGTACTTC
-	TRBJ1-1	TRBV3-1	many	CASSQGGATEAFF	TGTGCCAGCAGCCAAGGAGGGGCCACTGAAGCTTTCTTT
-	TRBJ2-5	TRBV29-1	many	CSVAWLYQETQYF	TGCAGCGTCGCGTGGTTATACCAAGAGACCCAGTACTTC
-	TRBJ1-2	TRBV28	-	CASSLGFGGIGYTF	TGTGCCAGCAGTTTAGGGTTCGGGGGGATAGGCTACACCTTC
-	TRBJ1-3	TRBV28	-	CASSGGLAGNTIYF	TGTGCCAGCAGTGGAGGGTTGGCTGGAAACACCATATATTTT
-	TRBJ1-5	TRBV27	many	CASSLTSGQPQHF	TGTGCCAGCAGTTTAACTTCCGGTCAGCCCCAGCATTTT
-	TRBJ2-3	TRBV20-1	-	CSATHSQGTDTQYF	TGCAGTGCTACTCACAGCCAGGGCACAGATACGCAGTATTTT
-	TRBJ2-7	TRBV3-1	few	CASSQPGLHYEQYF	TGTGCCAGCAGCCAGCCGGGACTCCACTACGAGCAGTACTTC
-	TRBJ1-2	TRBV12-3/TRBV12-4	many	CASAVGYGYTF	TGTGCCTCAGCGGTAGGCTATGGCTACACCTTC
-	TRBJ2-1	TRBV10-2	few	CASSGVPYNEQFF	TGCGCCAGCAGCGGGGTTCCATACAATGAGCAGTTCTTC
TRBD2	TRBJ2-3	TRBV15	many	CATSKRTSGEDTQYF	TGTGCCACCAGCAAGCGGACTAGCGGGGAAGATACGCAGTATTTT
TRBD2	TRBJ2-1	TRBV20-1	few	CSARGTSGFGGEQFF	TGCAGTGCTAGGGGGACTAGCGGTTTCGGGGGTGAGCAGTTCTTC
-	TRBJ2-7	TRBV5-1	many	CASSSNSYEQYF	TGCGCCAGCAGCTCAAACTCCTACGAGCAGTACTTC
TRBD1	TRBJ2-7	TRBV28	many	CASRRQGAREQYF	TGTGCCAGCAGGCGGCAGGGGGCGCGGGAGCAGTACTTC
TRBD1	TRBJ1-2	TRBV3-1	few	CASSQGQGHYGYTF	TGTGCCAGCAGCCAGGGACAGGGGCACTATGGCTACACCTTC
-	TRBJ1-2	TRBV29-1	-	CSVHDGHGYTF	TGCAGCGTCCACGACGGACATGGCTACACCTTC
-	TRBJ1-3	TRBV27	many	CASSSAPVRTGNTIYF	TGTGCCAGCAGTTCTGCGCCCGTAAGGACTGGAAACACCATATATTTT
-	TRBJ2-5	TRBV12-3/TRBV12-4	many	CASSDRPNQETQYF	TGTGCCAGCAGTGACAGGCCAAACCAAGAGACCCAGTACTTC
-	TRBJ1-1	TRBV5-1	few	CASGLQGRLSEAFF	TGCGCCAGCGGATTACAGGGCCGATTATCTGAAGCTTTCTTT
TRBD1	TRBJ2-7	TRBV7-2	few	CASSPTPGQGPGQYF	TGTGCCAGCAGCCCAACACCGGGACAGGGGCCGGGGCAGTACTTC
-	TRBJ2-1	TRBV3-1	many	CASSQELYNEQFF	TGTGCCAGCAGCCAAGAACTTTACAATGAGCAGTTCTTC
TRBD1	TRBJ2-1	TRBV20-1	few	CSARSPGQPLGEQFF	TGCAGTGCTAGATCGCCGGGACAGCCCCTCGGTGAGCAGTTCTTC
-	TRBJ2-5	TRBV29-1	many	CSVDRILIEQYF	TGCAGCGTTGACCGGATCCTCATAGAACAGTACTTC
-	TRBJ1-5	TRBV28	many	CASRRPTDQPQHF	TGTGCCAGCAGGCGCCCGACAGATCAGCCCCAGCATTTT
-	TRBJ2-5	TRBV20-1	-	CSARDFQGEQETQYF	TGCAGTGCTAGAGATTTTCAGGGCGAACAAGAGACCCAGTACTTC